This TCR beta chain was sequenced during a study of cytomegalovirus exposure and HLA in healthy donors. Germline CDR1 MNHEY, CDR2 SVGAGI. The CDR3 runs to 15 residues. The V gene end was trimmed by 2 bases and the J gene end by 6 bases; junction bases not matched to a gene: 5. Use of 60 Vbeta and 13 Jbeta primers characterized the PCR. Assay used: immunoSEQ multiplex PCR; TCRdb lists only in-frame clones, some missing. The repertoire includes 150,000 or so clones, 70% to 90% of them detected once, and approximately 8.5% sits in the top ten. The TCR originated in a man aged 18 to 29 in good health and CMV-seropositive. Sequencing was done on a sample of PBMCs. This chain uses TRBV6-5 with TRBJ1-4, with TRBD1 matching over 8 bases. In nucleotides, the CDR3 is TGTGCCAGCAGTTACCGAGGGACAGGCTATGAAAAACTGTTTTTT. This gives the protein CASSYRGTGYEKLFF.